This T cell receptor (beta chain) was identified in a study of blood T cell repertoires in COVID-19. Turning to the study itself: Some COVID-19 samples were acute and others convalescent; all came from the United States, Italy and Spain.

In the authors' workflow: From reference gene primer amplification, estimates of nucleated cell counts were derived. Here immunoSEQ multiplex PCR was the method, and the copy in TCRdb shows in-frame clones only, minus some. V, J and clone size derive from that table, while D and trimming were established from the DNA sequence. The sample holds approximately 230,000 clones, about 90% seen once. J was trimmed by 4 bases and V by 2 bases; bases with no gene match: 2. CDR1 and CDR2 (germline): SGDLS, YYNGEE. The CDR3 sequence is 14 residues long. Sequenced input: peripheral blood. This chain joins TRBV9 and TRBJ2-3; TRBD2 matches 9 bases. The sequence was obtained from a man older than 75 with acute or convalescent COVID-19. In DNA form, the CDR3 reads TGTGCCAGCAGCGTTCTAGCGGGGTCAGATACGCAGTATTTT. This sequence encodes CASSVLAGSDTQYF.